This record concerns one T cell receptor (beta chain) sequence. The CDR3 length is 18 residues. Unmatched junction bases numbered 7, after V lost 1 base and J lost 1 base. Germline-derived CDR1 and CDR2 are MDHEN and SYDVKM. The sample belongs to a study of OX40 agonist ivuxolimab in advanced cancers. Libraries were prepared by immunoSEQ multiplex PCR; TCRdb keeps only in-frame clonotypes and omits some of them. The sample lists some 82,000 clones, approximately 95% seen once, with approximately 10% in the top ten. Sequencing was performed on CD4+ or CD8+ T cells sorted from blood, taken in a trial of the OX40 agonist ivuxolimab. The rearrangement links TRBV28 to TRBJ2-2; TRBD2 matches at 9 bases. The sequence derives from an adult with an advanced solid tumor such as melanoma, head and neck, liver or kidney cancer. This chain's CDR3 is CASSLFGGSGRNTGELFF. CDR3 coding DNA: TGTGCCAGCAGTTTATTTGGTGGTAGCGGGAGGAACACCGGGGAGCTGTTTTTT.